This entry is about one T cell receptor beta chain. TCR beta CDR3 regions were amplified from RNA. During a first-round RT-PCR of the TCR CDR3, the HTBI primer set was used. TCRdb itself ran the multiplex PCR reads through MiXCR, one entry per CDR3 protein. Altogether roughly 800,000 distinct CDR3 sequences are present, roughly 40% being singletons, with the ten largest covering around 10%. Germline CDR1 SGHTA, CDR2 FQGNSA. The CDR3 spans 15 residues. With 4 bases removed from V and 4 bases from J, the gap between germline ends came to 16 bases. The sample is drawn from a study of T cells in Graves' hyperthyroidism and ophthalmopathy.

The chain carries TRBV7-2 and TRBJ1-2; a weak D match, TRBD1 (6 bases). The sample taken for sequencing was blood. This TCR derives from a man aged 18 to 30 with Graves' hyperthyroidism. CDR3 region: CASSSRIGGSYGYTF. The CDR3 DNA follows: TGTGCCAGCAGCTCCCGTATAGGGGGGAGCTATGGCTACACCTTC.